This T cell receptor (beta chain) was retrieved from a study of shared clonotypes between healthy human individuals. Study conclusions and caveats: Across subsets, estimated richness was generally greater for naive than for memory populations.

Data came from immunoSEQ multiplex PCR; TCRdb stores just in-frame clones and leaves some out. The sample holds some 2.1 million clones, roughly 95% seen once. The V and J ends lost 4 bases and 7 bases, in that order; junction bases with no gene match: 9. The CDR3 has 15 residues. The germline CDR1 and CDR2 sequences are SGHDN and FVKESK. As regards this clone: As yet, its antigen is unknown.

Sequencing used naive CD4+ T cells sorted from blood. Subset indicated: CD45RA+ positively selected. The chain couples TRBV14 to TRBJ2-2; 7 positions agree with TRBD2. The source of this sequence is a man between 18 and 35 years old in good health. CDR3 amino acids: CASSLLGLAVGELFF. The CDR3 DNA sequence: TGTGCCAGCAGCCTCCTGGGTCTAGCGGTCGGGGAGCTGTTTTTT.